This T cell receptor (beta chain) was recorded in a study of cytomegalovirus exposure and HLA in healthy donors. Vbeta (60) and Jbeta (13) primers were used in the PCR. Using immunoSEQ multiplex PCR, the repertoire was profiled, and TCRdb retains in-frame clones only, with some absent. The table has around 160,000 clones, 75% to 90% seen once; the top ten hold around 1.6%. Germline values: CDR1 SNHLY, CDR2 FYNNEI. The CDR3 contains 17 residues. The trim removed 5 bases at V and 6 bases at J, leaving 13 bases unmatched. This TCR was sampled from a woman under 30 in good health and CMV-seronegative. The specimen sequenced was PBMCs. The genes are TRBV2 and TRBJ1-5; 10 nucleotides match TRBD1. The CDR3 region has the DNA TGTGCCAGCAGTAACCGGGACAGGGGACTGCTCGGTCAGCCCCAGCATTTT. It specifies CASSNRDRGLLGQPQHF.